These 13 T cell receptor beta chains share one sample of origin, sequenced in a study of T-cell memory formation after mild COVID-19. In TCRdb, the 5' RACE reads were re-called with MiXCR into one record per CDR3 protein. The repertoire holds about 170,000 distinct CDR3 sequences, with roughly 13% as singletons. Sequenced: PBMCs or a T cell subset sorted from them (not recorded which). These receptors all stem from a man aged 18 to 29 who had mild COVID-19 (a few samples of this study predate the infection). Cell type and time point are not known.

J is TRBJ2-1 and V is TRBV25-1; 8 bases agree with TRBD1. J was trimmed by 8 bases and V by 7 bases; bases with no gene match: 7. Germline lookup yields CDR1 MGHDK and CDR2 SYGVNS. CDR3 size: 13 residues. The CDR3 DNA follows: TGTGCCAGCACGAGGGCAGGGGGCTATGAGCAGTTCTTC. Its translation: CASTRAGGYEQFF.

This clonotype was found a few times. CDR3 DNA: TGCGCCAGCAGCTGGACAGGGGGGAACACTGAAGCTTTCTTT. It specifies CASSWTGGNTEAFF. The genes are TRBV5-1 and TRBJ1-1; 10 bases are shared with TRBD1. The germline V gene has CDR1 SGHRS and CDR2 YFSETQ. The CDR3 contains 14 residues. Trimming at V came to 3 bases and at J to 1 base, leaving 0 bases not matched to a gene.

The CDR3 DNA is TGTGCCAGCCAGACAGATGCGAACACTGAAGCTTTCTTT. This codes for CASQTDANTEAFF. The V and J genes are TRBV12-3 or TRBV12-4 and TRBJ1-1; D perhaps matches TRBD1 (5 bases). Trimming pared 8 bases from V and 1 base from J, leaving 11 bases between. The CDR3 extends over 13 amino acids.

The CDR3 region is CASSHRASGDTGELFF. Here the CDR3 DNA reads TGTGCCAGCAGCCACAGGGCTAGCGGGGACACCGGGGAGCTGTTTTTT. V is TRBV11-3 and J is TRBJ2-2; 9 bases agree with TRBD2. CDR3 length: 16 amino acids. Germline CDR1 and CDR2: SGHNT and YENEEA. V was clipped by 5 bases and J by 3 bases; unmatched bases: 7.

This clonotype was detected a few times. This chain links TRBV21-1 with TRBJ1-1. TRBV21-1 is flagged as a pseudogene. CDR3 length equals 15 residues. The CDR3 DNA is TGTGCCAGCAGCAAAGTGGTAATACAGAACACTGAAGCTTTCTTT. Encoded protein: CASSKVVIQNTEAFF.

The chain carries TRBV18 and TRBJ2-1; 9 positions agree with TRBD1. The CDR3 is made up of 15 amino acids. J lost 6 bases, V lost 0 bases, and 3 bases had no gene match. Germline CDR1 reads KGHSH; CDR2 reads LQKENI. As DNA, the CDR3 is TGTGCCAGCTCACCACCGAACAGGGGGCCCAATGAGCAGTTCTTC. It yields the protein CASSPPNRGPNEQFF. The variable domain in full, with the rest retrieved from reference TRBV18 and TRBJ2-1, is NAGVMQNPRHLVRRRGQEARLRCSPMKGHSHVYWYRQLPEEGLKFMVYLQKENIIDESGMPKERFSAEFPKEGPSILRIQQVVRGDSAAYFCASSPPNRGPNEQFFGPGTRLTVL.

This clonotype was observed many times. The chain couples TRBV5-1 to TRBJ2-7; D possibly corresponds to TRBD1 (6 bases). Trimming stripped 9 bases from V and 5 bases from J, with 24 bases between. Germline V gene data show CDR1 as SGHRS and CDR2 as YFSETQ. The CDR3 covers 15 residues. CDR3 DNA sequence: TGCGCCACCAAGTCCCAGGGGAGTAATGAGGACGAGCAGTACTTC. Translating gives CATKSQGSNEDEQYF.

This chain links TRBV2 with TRBJ2-5; TRBD2 matches 10 bases. Germline-derived CDR1 and CDR2 are SNHLY and FYNNEI. The CDR3 is made up of 16 amino acids. The V segment lost 2 bases and the J segment 2 bases; nucleotides outside the gene matches: 5. The DNA for the CDR3 is TGTGCCAGCAGTGAACTTCTAGCGGGGGCACAAGAGACCCAGTACTTC. This sequence encodes CASSELLAGAQETQYF.

This clonotype appeared a few times. The chain employs TRBV12-3 or TRBV12-4 and TRBJ1-1; 9 positions agree with TRBD1. The CDR3 has 15 residues. V lost 3 bases to trimming and J lost 5 bases; unmatched junction nucleotides: 7. In DNA, the CDR3 is TGTGCCAGCAGTTTTACCGGGACAGGGTTAACTGAAGCTTTCTTT. Protein: CASSFTGTGLTEAFF.

This clonotype showed up just a few times. The chain joins TRBV3-1 to TRBJ1-1; D may be TRBD1 (6 bases). The CDR3 covers 14 residues. Trimming pared 3 bases from V and 5 bases from J, leaving 13 bases between. Germline values: CDR1 LGHDT, CDR2 YNNKEL (reference sequence). For the CDR3, the DNA is TGTGCCAGCAGCCACCACAGGGATGGGACTGAAGCTTTCTTT. Translating gives CASSHHRDGTEAFF.

This clonotype has a handful of counts. The chain recombines TRBV11-2 with TRBJ1-2, with D maybe TRBD1 (5 bases). With 4 bases removed from V and 8 bases from J, the gap between germline ends came to 11 bases. The germline gives CDR1 SGHAT, CDR2 FQNNGV. The CDR3 totals 12 residues. The CDR3 loop is CASSSGERGYTF. DNA for the CDR3: TGTGCCAGCAGCTCGGGGGAGCGCGGCTACACCTTC.

The rearrangement links TRBV30 to TRBJ1-3; D possibly corresponds to TRBD1 (5 bases). Germline values: CDR1 GTSNPN, CDR2 SVGIG (reference sequence). The CDR3 is 13 residues long. Trimming removed 1 base at V and 2 bases at J, with 6 bases between. CDR3 region: CAWSAGTGNTIYF. CDR3 nucleotides: TGTGCCTGGAGTGCAGGGACTGGAAACACCATATATTTT.

This clonotype has more than one count but fewer than ten. The chain combines TRBV7-2 with TRBJ2-3; D perhaps matches TRBD1 (6 bases). Germline CDR1 SGHTA, CDR2 FQGNSA. The CDR3 length is 15 residues. The V and J ends lost 2 bases and 5 bases respectively, with 14 bases between them. CDR3 nucleotide sequence: TGTGCCAGCAGCTTAAGGGGCCTAGGGGGAGATACGCAGTATTTT. Protein product: CASSLRGLGGDTQYF.